These T cell receptor beta chains were read from a single sample in a study of blood T cell repertoires in COVID-19. Sequencing was performed with immunoSEQ multiplex PCR; in TCRdb, only in-frame clones are kept and a portion is missing. The table records more than 95,000 clones, around 83% of them present only once. The sequencing sample was made of peripheral blood. These receptors came from a woman of 80 years or more with active or convalescent COVID-19. Each CDR3 is given with its conserved first and last residue. Fields, in order: CDR3 length, J gene, V gene, CDR3 protein.

len: 14; j_gene: TRBJ2-5; v_gene: TRBV28; CDR3aa: CASQDRGLVETQYF
len: 17; j_gene: TRBJ1-1; v_gene: TRBV7-3; CDR3aa: CASSLSPRGGADTEAFF
len: 12; j_gene: TRBJ2-2; v_gene: TRBV28; CDR3aa: CASGGGIGELFF
len: 14; j_gene: TRBJ2-5; v_gene: TRBV29-1; CDR3aa: CSVDGGSLGETQYF
len: 13; j_gene: TRBJ2-3; v_gene: TRBV27; CDR3aa: CASSTTSTDTQYF
len: 16; j_gene: TRBJ1-4; v_gene: TRBV7-2; CDR3aa: CASSIFRQATNEKLFF
len: 13; j_gene: TRBJ1-1; v_gene: TRBV30; CDR3aa: CAWSVREDTEAFF
len: 14; j_gene: TRBJ2-7; v_gene: TRBV13; CDR3aa: CASSRRTGYNEQYF
len: 16; j_gene: TRBJ2-6; v_gene: TRBV28; CDR3aa: CASSPHRGSGANVLTF
len: 11; j_gene: TRBJ2-3; v_gene: TRBV3-1/TRBV3-2; CDR3aa: CASGPGDTQYF
len: 15; j_gene: TRBJ1-3; v_gene: TRBV4-1; CDR3aa: CASSQETREGNTIYF
len: 16; j_gene: TRBJ1-2; v_gene: TRBV19; CDR3aa: CASIGGHGQANYGYTF
len: 15; j_gene: TRBJ1-1; v_gene: TRBV6-2/TRBV6-3; CDR3aa: CASSYSSRGNTEAFF
len: 17; j_gene: TRBJ2-1; v_gene: TRBV27; CDR3aa: CASTYNLAGASYNEQFF
len: 14; j_gene: TRBJ1-2; v_gene: TRBV9; CDR3aa: CASSVGPGGYGYTF
len: 19; j_gene: TRBJ1-1; v_gene: TRBV5-5; CDR3aa: CASSLWVRTTGGLATEAFF